This record covers a single T cell receptor beta chain. The data were taken from a study of CD8 T cells in Susac syndrome. CDR3 length: 16 residues. Trimming pared 2 bases from V and 5 bases from J, leaving 17 bases between. Looked up from germline, CDR1 is SGHTA and CDR2 is FQGNSA. Sequencing of TCR beta was performed on blood CD8+ T cells and on blood CD4+ T cells. The RNA, about 0.45 to 1 ug, was put through reverse transcription using random hexamers. The authors amplified TCR beta CDR3 across 54 Vbeta and 13 Jbeta using immunoSEQ multiplex PCR. TCRdb fed the immunoSEQ multiplex PCR reads into MiXCR, producing one record per CDR3 protein. The sample consists of about 140,000 distinct CDR3 sequences, around 94% of them appearing once.

The chain has TRBV7-2 and TRBJ2-3; D is unresolved. Source material: CD8+ T cells from PBMCs. This receptor was taken from a human donor in good health. The CDR3 loop reads CASSLTFWAAGDTQYF. The CDR3 nucleotides read TGTGCCAGCAGCTTAACTTTTTGGGCCGCCGGAGATACGCAGTATTTT.